This T cell receptor beta chain was identified in a study of T cell responses to AZD1222 COVID-19 vaccine. The CDR3 is made up of 12 amino acids. In germline, CDR1 is MNHEY, CDR2 SVGAGI. Assay: immunoSEQ multiplex PCR; the TCRdb copy retains only in-frame clones and omits some. Of about 85,000 clones listed, 80% to 90% are singletons. This clonotype was obtained from an adult in good health. The J gene is TRBJ1-1, the V gene TRBV6-5; D gene ambiguous. The sequenced sample was peripheral blood, obtained on day 0 of AZD1222 vaccination. The CDR3 DNA sequence: TGTGCGGCTATGTGGGTGAACACTGAAGCTTTCTTT. Translation: CAAMWVNTEAFF.